These T cell receptor beta chains were read from a single sample in a study of blood T cell repertoires in COVID-19. Profiled with immunoSEQ multiplex PCR; TCRdb holds only in-frame clones, not every one. The data show some 77,000 clones, 90% seen once. The sample comprised peripheral blood. Receptor source: a woman older than 75 with active or convalescent COVID-19. The CDR3 runs from the conserved cysteine through the conserved F or W. The D gene is left open where the match is weak. Clone size is stated in some rows and not others, as once, few, many or a class when expanded.

once	17	TRBV4-1	TRBJ2-7	TRBD2	TGCGCCAGCAGCATTGGGACTAGCGGGATTACTCTCTACGAGCAGTACTTC	CASSIGTSGITLYEQYF
-	18	TRBV7-2	TRBJ2-3	TRBD1	TGTGCCAGCAGCTTAGCTACGGGACAGGGGATTATCACAGATACGCAGTATTTT	CASSLATGQGIITDTQYF
-	13	TRBV3-1/TRBV3-2	TRBJ1-2	-	TGTGCCAGCAGCCAAGAGGCAGGGAATGGCTACACCTTC	CASSQEAGNGYTF
-	18	TRBV7-2	TRBJ1-5	-	TGTGCCAGCAGCACCAGGGACACCCTGATTTATAGCAATCAGCCCCAGCATTTT	CASSTRDTLIYSNQPQHF
-	14	TRBV11-3	TRBJ2-2	-	TGTGCCAGCAGCTGGACAGTGAACACCGGGGAGCTGTTTTTT	CASSWTVNTGELFF
-	15	TRBV16	TRBJ1-5	-	TGTGCCAGCAGCCAAAAGGGGGTAGGGAATCAGCCCCAGCATTTT	CASSQKGVGNQPQHF
-	12	TRBV29-1	TRBJ2-2	-	TGCAGCTCTCAGACGGGGGCCGGGGAGCTGTTTTTT	CSSQTGAGELFF
-	19	TRBV6-1	TRBJ1-3	TRBD1	TGTGCCAGCAGTGAGATAACAGGGGTATCGTTCTTGAGGGGAAACACCATATATTTT	CASSEITGVSFLRGNTIYF
once	11	TRBV29-1	TRBJ2-5	-	TGCAGCGTGGGGCCCCAAGAGACCCAGTACTTC	CSVGPQETQYF
-	16	TRBV27	TRBJ1-5	TRBD1	TGTGCCAGCAGTTTATCGGTGACAGGGGGCAATCAGCCCCAGCATTTT	CASSLSVTGGNQPQHF
many	14	TRBV18	TRBJ2-7	TRBD1	TGTGCCAGCTCACCACCGGGACAGCTCTACGAGCAGTACTTC	CASSPPGQLYEQYF
-	15	TRBV3-1/TRBV3-2	TRBJ1-6	-	TGTGCCAGCAGCCAGGGGGGAGCAGGGATCTCACCCCTCCACTTT	CASSQGGAGISPLHF
-	15	TRBV19	TRBJ2-1	TRBD1	TGTGCCAGTAGAGCCGGGGACAGGGATTACAATGAGCAGTTCTTC	CASRAGDRDYNEQFF
-	13	TRBV7-2	TRBJ2-1	-	TGTGCCAGCAGCCCCGGGGTACACAATGAGCAGTTCTTC	CASSPGVHNEQFF
-	12	TRBV9	TRBJ2-1	-	TGTGCCAGCAGCACCACATACAATGAGCAGTTCTTC	CASSTTYNEQFF
once	12	TRBV12-3/TRBV12-4	TRBJ2-7	-	TGTGCCAGCAGTTACACCCGTCTCGAGCAGTACTTC	CASSYTRLEQYF
-	15	TRBV2	TRBJ2-7	TRBD1	TGTGCCAGCAGTGTAACAGGGGGTCCTTCCTACGAGCAGTACTTC	CASSVTGGPSYEQYF
-	12	TRBV19	TRBJ1-5	-	TGTGCCAGTAGTCCAACCCCGGGGCCCCAGCATTTT	CASSPTPGPQHF
-	14	TRBV24-1	TRBJ1-5	-	TGTGCCACCAGTGGGGACACTTCCAATCAGCCCCAGCATTTT	CATSGDTSNQPQHF
-	14	TRBV28	TRBJ1-2	TRBD1	TGTGCCAGCAGTTCACCAGGACAGGGGGCTAGCTACACCTTC	CASSSPGQGASYTF
-	15	TRBV5-1	TRBJ2-1	TRBD1	TGCGCCAGCACCTCCAGGGACAGTTCCTACAATGAGCAGTTCTTC	CASTSRDSSYNEQFF
once	15	TRBV27	TRBJ1-4	-	TGTGCCAGCAGTTTTTGGGGCCAGCGAGAGGAAAAACTGTTTTTT	CASSFWGQREEKLFF
-	15	TRBV28	TRBJ2-1	TRBD1	TGTGCCAGCAGTCCAGGGGACAGATTCTACAATGAGCAGTTCTTC	CASSPGDRFYNEQFF
-	15	TRBV28	TRBJ1-1	TRBD1	TGTGCCAGCAGTTCCCCGGACAGGGGGAACACTGAAGCTTTCTTT	CASSSPDRGNTEAFF
-	13	TRBV7-8	TRBJ1-6	-	TGTGCCAGCAGCTTAGCGCGCGATTCACCCCTCCACTTT	CASSLARDSPLHF
-	14	TRBV2	TRBJ2-7	TRBD2	TGTGCCAGCGGAATAGCGGGAGCGGGCTACGAGCAGTACTTC	CASGIAGAGYEQYF
-	16	TRBV9	TRBJ2-1	-	TGTGCCAGCAGCCCCACTTTCCAGGGCGCCTACAATGAGCAGTTCTTC	CASSPTFQGAYNEQFF
-	14	TRBV5-1	TRBJ1-2	TRBD1	TGCGCCAGCAGCTCCGGAGACAGGGGGGTATTCTACACCTTC	CASSSGDRGVFYTF
-	16	TRBV9	TRBJ2-7	TRBD2	TGTGCCAGCAGCGTAGCCCCTAGCGGGAGTGGGTACGAGCAGTACTTC	CASSVAPSGSGYEQYF
-	14	TRBV9	TRBJ2-1	TRBD2	TGTGCCAGCAGCGTAGCTAGCGGACACAATGAGCAGTTCTTC	CASSVASGHNEQFF
few	14	TRBV3-1/TRBV3-2	TRBJ2-5	TRBD1	TGTGCCAGCAGCCTGGGGACAGCTCCGGAGACCCAGTACTTC	CASSLGTAPETQYF
-	15	TRBV5-4	TRBJ2-2	TRBD1	TGTGCCAGCAGCCTGGACAGGGCAAACACCGGGGAGCTGTTTTTT	CASSLDRANTGELFF
-	13	TRBV6-6	TRBJ2-7	TRBD1	TGTGCCAGCAAGGGGGACAGAGGGTACGAGCAGTACTTC	CASKGDRGYEQYF
-	15	TRBV5-4	TRBJ1-2	-	TGTGCCAGCAGCTTGGCGAGTAGCGGTAACTATGGCTACACCTTC	CASSLASSGNYGYTF
-	16	TRBV7-2	TRBJ2-3	TRBD2	TGTGCCAGCAGCTTATACACTAGCGCAAGAGGGGATACGCAGTATTTT	CASSLYTSARGDTQYF
-	14	TRBV7-2	TRBJ1-1	-	TGTGCCAGCAGCTTACTCCAGGGCAACACTGAAGCTTTCTTT	CASSLLQGNTEAFF
-	14	TRBV28	TRBJ2-7	TRBD2	TGTGCCAGCAGTTCGGGAGGGAATCTCTACGAGCAGTACTTC	CASSSGGNLYEQYF
-	15	TRBV28	TRBJ1-1	-	TGTGCCAGCAGAGCCACGGCGGGCGGCCCCCTTGAAGCTTTCTTT	CASRATAGGPLEAFF
-	17	TRBV9	TRBJ2-1	TRBD2	TGTGCCAGCAGCGAGGGCGGGAGGACTAGCGGGAGGAATGAGCAGTTCTTC	CASSEGGRTSGRNEQFF
-	16	TRBV18	TRBJ2-4	TRBD2	TGTGCCAGCTCACCTAACTCGCCGACTAGCGTTGCGATTCAGTACTTC	CASSPNSPTSVAIQYF
-	12	TRBV12-3/TRBV12-4	TRBJ1-4	-	TGTGCCAGCATCGGTTTGTCTGAAAAACTGTTTTTT	CASIGLSEKLFF
-	13	TRBV14	TRBJ1-1	TRBD1	TGTGCCAGCAGCCATCAACAGGGGACTGAAGCTTTCTTT	CASSHQQGTEAFF
-	13	TRBV4-3	TRBJ1-4	-	TGCGCCAGCAGCCCACGACGAAGGGAGGGTCTGTTTTTT	CASSPRRREGLFF
-	12	TRBV10-3	TRBJ1-1	-	TGTGCCTCCCGGGGTGATGACACTGAAGCTTTCTTT	CASRGDDTEAFF
-	15	TRBV5-6	TRBJ2-7	TRBD2	TGTGCCAGCAGCACCGGACTAGCGGGAGTTTCCGAGCAGTACTTC	CASSTGLAGVSEQYF
-	16	TRBV10-3	TRBJ1-5	-	TGTGCCATCCAGGCTAGCCCAGGGGATAGCAATCAGCCCCAGCATTTT	CAIQASPGDSNQPQHF
-	15	TRBV28	TRBJ1-3	TRBD1	TGTGCCAGCAGCTCCCCCGGACAGGGTGGATACACCATATATTTT	CASSSPGQGGYTIYF
-	16	TRBV30	TRBJ2-6	-	TGTGCCTGGAGTGTGCCGTCGGGAGCTGGGGCCAACGTCCTGACTTTC	CAWSVPSGAGANVLTF
once	15	TRBV24-1	TRBJ2-1	TRBD2	TGTGCCACCAGTGAGGGCGGGAGGCCCTACAATGAGCAGTTCTTC	CATSEGGRPYNEQFF
-	14	TRBV15	TRBJ2-3	-	TGTGCCACCAGCAGAGGGGAGGGGGTAGATACGCAGTATTTT	CATSRGEGVDTQYF
-	15	TRBV9	TRBJ2-7	-	TGTGCCAGCAGCGTTCGTTCCTCCAGCTCCTACGAGCAGTACTTC	CASSVRSSSSYEQYF
once	15	TRBV9	TRBJ2-2	TRBD2	TGTGCCAGCAGCGTAGCGGGAGGAGGCACCGGGGAGCTGTTTTTT	CASSVAGGGTGELFF
-	16	TRBV19	TRBJ1-5	TRBD1	TGTGCCAGTACCGATTGGACAGGGCGCCAAAATCAGCCCCAGCATTTT	CASTDWTGRQNQPQHF
-	16	TRBV6-1	TRBJ1-5	TRBD1	TGTGCCAGCAGTGAAGAGGGCAGGGGGTGGAATCAGCCCCAGCATTTT	CASSEEGRGWNQPQHF
few	15	TRBV7-2	TRBJ2-1	-	TGTGCCAGCAGCTTATACGGACAATCAGGGAATGAGCAGTTCTTC	CASSLYGQSGNEQFF